Listed below are T cell receptor beta chains from one sample, sequenced in a study of radiation and T cells in renal cell carcinoma. The data were produced by immunoSEQ multiplex PCR, yet TCRdb's version contains in-frame clones alone and is incomplete. The sample contains under 100,000 clones, approximately 86% of which appear only once. The sample in question was blood, obtained from a patient whose treatment included radiotherapy and nephrectomy. The source of these receptors is a man between 50 and 59 years old with renal cell carcinoma. Both conserved end residues are part of each CDR3. D genes are given only for firm matches. A clone size is listed for some rows: how often the clone was seen (once, few, many), or a class if it is expanded.

J,size,V,D,DNA,CDR3
TRBJ1-4,once,TRBV4-2,NA,TGTGCCAGCAGCCATTCTGCCGACAGAGCTAATGAAAAACTGTTTTTT,CASSHSADRANEKLFF
TRBJ2-5,NA,TRBV18,NA,TGTGCCAGCTCACCAGGGTGGAGGGCAGAGACCCAGTACTTC,CASSPGWRAETQYF
TRBJ2-1,NA,TRBV10-1,NA,TGCGCCAGCAGCCCAGGGTATCATGAGCAGTTCTTC,CASSPGYHEQFF
TRBJ2-1,NA,TRBV6-5,NA,TGTGCCAGCAGGAGCCGGGGTTACAATGAGCAGTTCTTC,CASRSRGYNEQFF
TRBJ2-4,NA,TRBV4-2,TRBD2,TGTGCCAGCAGCCAAGCCGGGGGGGCAGATTTAGCCAAAAACATTCAGTACTTC,CASSQAGGADLAKNIQYF
TRBJ1-2,NA,TRBV7-2,NA,TGTGCCAGCAGCTTAGAGGGGGAAGGTGGCTACACCTTC,CASSLEGEGGYTF
TRBJ1-1,NA,TRBV18,NA,TGTGCCAGCTCACCGTGGGGGAAGGAGAACACTGAAGCTTTCTTT,CASSPWGKENTEAFF
TRBJ2-3,once,TRBV4-3,TRBD2,TGCGCCAGCAGCCAATGGGCGGCTAGCGGGGGGGCCACGCAGTATTTT,CASSQWAASGGATQYF
TRBJ2-5,once,TRBV7-9,NA,TGTGCCAGCAGCTTAAGACTACAAGAGACCCAGTACTTC,CASSLRLQETQYF
TRBJ2-6,NA,TRBV7-2,NA,TGTGCCAGCAGGAAGGGGCCCCTAAGTGGGGCCAACGTCCTGACTTTC,CASRKGPLSGANVLTF
TRBJ1-2,NA,TRBV27,NA,TGTGCCAGCAGTTCCGGACCAGGAAACTATGGCTACACCTTC,CASSSGPGNYGYTF
TRBJ2-5,NA,TRBV9,NA,TGTGCCAGCAGCCCCCAAGCGTTGGAGGAGACCCAGTACTTC,CASSPQALEETQYF
TRBJ1-1,NA,TRBV6-5,TRBD1,TGTGCCAGCAGCAGACAGGGGAATCAGGACACTGAAGCTTTCTTT,CASSRQGNQDTEAFF
TRBJ2-2,NA,TRBV14,NA,TGTGCCAGCAGCCTAATAACAGGGTACACCGGGGAGCTGTTTTTT,CASSLITGYTGELFF
TRBJ2-1,once,TRBV5-4,NA,TGTGCCAGCAGCTACGTGGGAGTCGAGTACAATGAGCAGTTCTTC,CASSYVGVEYNEQFF
TRBJ2-7,NA,TRBV14,NA,TGTGCCAGCAGCACCAGGCGGGGGCCGCACTACGAGCAGTACTTC,CASSTRRGPHYEQYF
TRBJ1-1,NA,TRBV27,TRBD1,TGTGCCAGTCCCACGGGACAGGGTACGGCGGAAGCTTTCTTT,CASPTGQGTAEAFF
TRBJ2-7,NA,TRBV7-2,TRBD2,TGTGCCAGCGAGCGGGGGGGCAATTTCGACGAGCAGTACTTC,CASERGGNFDEQYF
TRBJ2-1,NA,TRBV28,TRBD1,TGTGCTGCCGCAGGGGGTGTACCCTACAATGAGCAGTTCTTC,CAAAGGVPYNEQFF
TRBJ2-3,once,TRBV19,NA,TGTGCCAGTAGTATCGAGGGGCCAGGAGATACGCAGTATTTT,CASSIEGPGDTQYF
TRBJ2-2,NA,TRBV5-1,NA,TGCGCCAGCAGCTCCCGCGACAGATACACCGGGGAGCTGTTTTTT,CASSSRDRYTGELFF
TRBJ2-7,NA,TRBV9,TRBD1,TGTGCCAGCAGCGTTAGGGACAGGGGCTACGAGCAGTACTTC,CASSVRDRGYEQYF
TRBJ1-6,NA,TRBV6-1,NA,TGTGCCAGCAGTCTCAACGCCCCGGGACGAACCCTCCACTTT,CASSLNAPGRTLHF
TRBJ2-7,NA,TRBV7-2,TRBD2,TGTGCCAGCAGCTTAGGGCTAGCGGGGGGGCTCGAGCAGTACTTC,CASSLGLAGGLEQYF
TRBJ2-1,NA,TRBV5-1,TRBD2,TGCGCCAGCAGCTGGGGACTAGCGGGGCAATACAATGGGCAGTTCTTC,CASSWGLAGQYNGQFF
TRBJ2-5,NA,TRBV19,NA,TGTGCCAGTAGTATCGTTACAGGGAACTCACAAGAGACCCAGTACTTC,CASSIVTGNSQETQYF
TRBJ2-2,NA,TRBV7-6,NA,TGTGCCAGCAGCTTAGCCGCCGGGGAGCTGTTTTTT,CASSLAAGELFF
TRBJ2-7,NA,TRBV19,NA,TGTGCCAGTAGTCTCTTCCAAGGCTACGAGCAGTACTTC,CASSLFQGYEQYF
TRBJ2-7,NA,TRBV28,TRBD2,TGTGCCAGCAGTTTCCAGCGGGATAGCGAGCAGTACTTC,CASSFQRDSEQYF
TRBJ1-1,NA,TRBV9,NA,TGTGCCAGCGGGCAGGGTATGTCGAACACTGAAGCTTTCTTT,CASGQGMSNTEAFF
TRBJ1-4,NA,TRBV9,TRBD1,TGTGCCAGCAGCGTCTCCGGCGGACAGGGTCCGGATGAAAAACTGTTTTTT,CASSVSGGQGPDEKLFF
TRBJ2-5,NA,TRBV5-1,NA,TGCGCCAGCAGCTTGGGGACGATCCAAGAGACCCAGTACTTC,CASSLGTIQETQYF
TRBJ2-2,NA,TRBV2,NA,TGTGCCAGCAGGGAAAGCAGGTTTGCCACCGGGGAGCTGTTTTTT,CASRESRFATGELFF
TRBJ2-5,NA,TRBV30,NA,TGTGCCTGGACAGGGGCTACCCAAGAGACCCAGTACTTC,CAWTGATQETQYF
TRBJ1-2,NA,TRBV29-1,NA,TGCAGCGTTGAACGGAGAGGGGGAGCGGGTGGCTACACCTTC,CSVERRGGAGGYTF
TRBJ2-3,NA,TRBV18,TRBD2,TGTGCCAGCTCACCCCAAGGACTAGCGGGAGGGCCAGATACGCAGTATTTT,CASSPQGLAGGPDTQYF
TRBJ2-5,NA,TRBV5-6,NA,TGTGCCAGCAGCTTGACGACAGGCGCCGGCCAAGAGACCCAGTACTTC,CASSLTTGAGQETQYF
TRBJ2-5,NA,TRBV5-4,NA,TGTGCCAGCAGCTTGGGCCGGCAAGAGACCCAGTACTTC,CASSLGRQETQYF
TRBJ2-3,NA,TRBV7-2,TRBD2,TGTGCCAGCAGCTTCGAGCGGGGATTTAGCACAGATACGCAGTATTTT,CASSFERGFSTDTQYF
TRBJ2-1,NA,TRBV6-1,TRBD2,TGTGCCAGCAGTCAAGCGGGGGGATTTACCAATGAGCAGTTCTTC,CASSQAGGFTNEQFF
TRBJ1-6,NA,TRBV28,NA,TGTGCCAGCAGTCTTCCGGCCACTAATTCACCCCTCCACTTT,CASSLPATNSPLHF
TRBJ1-1,NA,TRBV5-1,NA,TGCGCCAGCAGCCTAAATATGGGGGAAACTGAAGCTTTCTTT,CASSLNMGETEAFF
TRBJ2-5,NA,TRBV5-1,NA,TGCGCCAGCAGCTGGCGTGGGGAGACCCAGTACTTC,CASSWRGETQYF
TRBJ1-1,NA,TRBV14,NA,TGTGCCAGCAGCCAAGATCCGGCCCGGGGCTGGGCTTTCTTT,CASSQDPARGWAFF
TRBJ2-1,NA,TRBV6-1,NA,TGTGCCAGCATCGTTTCGGGAGTAGTAAATGAGCAGTTCTTC,CASIVSGVVNEQFF
TRBJ2-7,NA,TRBV6-5,TRBD1,TGTGCCAGCAGTTACTCCGGGACAGGGTCATACGAGCAGTACTTC,CASSYSGTGSYEQYF
TRBJ1-5,NA,TRBV1,NA,TGCACCAGCAGCCAAGCCCCTAACAGGGTTCCTAGCAATCAGCCCCAGCATTTT,CTSSQAPNRVPSNQPQHF
TRBJ2-3,NA,TRBV30,TRBD2,TGTGCCTGGAGTGCTAGCGGGGGCAGCACAGATACGCAGTATTTT,CAWSASGGSTDTQYF
TRBJ2-7,NA,TRBV11-3,NA,TGTGCCAGCAGCTTAGACAGCGGAGAATACGAGCAGTACTTC,CASSLDSGEYEQYF
TRBJ2-1,NA,TRBV28,TRBD2,TGTGCCAGCAGTTTCTCGCGGGAGACCTACAATGAGCAGTTCTTC,CASSFSRETYNEQFF
TRBJ1-2,NA,TRBV7-9,TRBD1,TGTGCCAGCAGCTCCCGGGGACAGGAAGGTCGCTACACCTTC,CASSSRGQEGRYTF
TRBJ1-4,NA,TRBV30,NA,TGTGCCTGGAGTTACGGGGTCCCAACTAATGAAAAACTGTTTTTT,CAWSYGVPTNEKLFF
TRBJ2-6,NA,TRBV27,NA,TGTGCCAGCAGTTTATCGGGGATCTCTGGGGCCAACGTCCTGACTTTC,CASSLSGISGANVLTF
TRBJ2-1,NA,TRBV29-1,TRBD1,TGCAGCGCCAGACAGGGGAACAATGAGCAGTTCTTC,CSARQGNNEQFF
TRBJ2-2,NA,TRBV28,NA,TGTGCCAGCATTGGGGGTTACACCGGGGAGCTGTTTTTT,CASIGGYTGELFF
TRBJ2-2,NA,TRBV2,TRBD2,TGTGCCAGCAAGGACCGAGCGGGAGGAATAGGCGGGGAGCTGTTTTTT,CASKDRAGGIGGELFF
TRBJ2-7,NA,TRBV28,NA,TGTGCCAGCAGTCCACCCACTAGATCCCATTACGAGCAGTACTTC,CASSPPTRSHYEQYF
TRBJ2-5,NA,TRBV6-6,NA,TGTGCCAGCAGGCCCCACGGGACGGAAGAGACCCAGTACTTC,CASRPHGTEETQYF
TRBJ1-1,NA,TRBV11-1,NA,TGTGCCAGCAGCTCTACAGGCGACACTGAAGCTTTCTTT,CASSSTGDTEAFF